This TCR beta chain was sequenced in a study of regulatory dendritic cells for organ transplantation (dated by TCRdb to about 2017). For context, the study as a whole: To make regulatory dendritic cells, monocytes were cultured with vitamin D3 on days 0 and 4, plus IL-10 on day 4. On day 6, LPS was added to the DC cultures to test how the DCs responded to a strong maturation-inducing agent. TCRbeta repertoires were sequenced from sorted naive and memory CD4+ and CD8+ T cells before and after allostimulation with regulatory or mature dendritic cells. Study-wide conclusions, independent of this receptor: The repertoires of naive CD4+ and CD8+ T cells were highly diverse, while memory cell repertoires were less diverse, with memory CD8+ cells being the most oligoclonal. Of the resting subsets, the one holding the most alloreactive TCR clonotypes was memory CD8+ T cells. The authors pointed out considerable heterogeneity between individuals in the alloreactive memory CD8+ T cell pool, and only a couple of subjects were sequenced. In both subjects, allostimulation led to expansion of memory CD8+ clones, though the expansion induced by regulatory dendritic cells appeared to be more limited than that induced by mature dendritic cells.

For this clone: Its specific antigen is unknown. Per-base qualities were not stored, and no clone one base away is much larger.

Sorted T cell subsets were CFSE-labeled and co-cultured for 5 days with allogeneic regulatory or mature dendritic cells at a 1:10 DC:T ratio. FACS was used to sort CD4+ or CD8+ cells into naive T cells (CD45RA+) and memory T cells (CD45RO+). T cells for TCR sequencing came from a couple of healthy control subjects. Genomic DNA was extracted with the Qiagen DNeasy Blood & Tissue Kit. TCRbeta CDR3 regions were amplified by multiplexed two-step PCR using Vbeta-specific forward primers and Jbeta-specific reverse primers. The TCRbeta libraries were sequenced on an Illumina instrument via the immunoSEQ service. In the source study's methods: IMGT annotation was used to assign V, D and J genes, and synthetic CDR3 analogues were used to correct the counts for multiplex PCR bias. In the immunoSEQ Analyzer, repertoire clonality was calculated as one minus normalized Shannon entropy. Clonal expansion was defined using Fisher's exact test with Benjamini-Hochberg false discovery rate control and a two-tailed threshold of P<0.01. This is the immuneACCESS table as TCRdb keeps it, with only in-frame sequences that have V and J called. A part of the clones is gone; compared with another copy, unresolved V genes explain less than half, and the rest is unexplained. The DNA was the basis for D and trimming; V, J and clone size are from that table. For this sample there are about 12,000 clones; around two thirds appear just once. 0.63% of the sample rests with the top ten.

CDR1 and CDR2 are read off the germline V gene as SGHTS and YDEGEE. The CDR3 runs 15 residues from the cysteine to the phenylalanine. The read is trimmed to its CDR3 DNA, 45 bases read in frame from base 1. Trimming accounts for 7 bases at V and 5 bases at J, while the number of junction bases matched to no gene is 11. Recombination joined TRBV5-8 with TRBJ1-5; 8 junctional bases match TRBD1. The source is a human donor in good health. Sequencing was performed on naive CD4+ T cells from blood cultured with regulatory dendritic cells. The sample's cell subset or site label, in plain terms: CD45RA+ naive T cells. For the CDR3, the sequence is CASAWTGSGDQPQHF. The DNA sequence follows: TGTGCCAGCGCATGGACAGGGAGCGGCGATCAGCCCCAGCATTTT.